This record looks at one T cell receptor beta chain sequence and its context. The antigen is undetermined. Sequencing was designed to attain a depth spanning 1 in 200,000 to 1 in 1 million T cells. Sequenced by immunoSEQ multiplex PCR; TCRdb stores in-frame clones only, minus some. The sample carries just over 200,000 clones, more than 65% recorded once. This entry is derived from a study of cytotoxic CD8 clonotypes in ibrutinib-treated CLL. The study, taken as a whole, reports: Clonality was elevated at ibrutinib response and had returned toward baseline at progression.

V lost 1 base and J lost 1, with 14 bases in between. The CDR3 contains 17 residues. Germline CDR1 is MGHRA and CDR2 is YSYEKL. The source material was PBMCs, sampled after 12 months of ibrutinib treatment. The source of this sequence is a human donor with chronic lymphocytic leukemia. V and J are TRBV4-1 and TRBJ1-5; TRBD1 is a possible D gene (6 bases). CDR3 nucleotides: TGCGCCAGCAGCCAAGGAGTGGGGGCGGACAGCAATCAGCCCCAGCATTTT. Protein product: CASSQGVGADSNQPQHF.